The text below deals with one TCR beta chain. CDR3 size: 15 residues. V was pared by 0 bases and J by 2 bases, with 7 bases of the junction left unmatched. Germline V gene lookup returns CDR1 SQVTM and CDR2 ANQGSEA. The record originates from a study of blood T cell repertoires in COVID-19. In the study overall: COVID-19 samples collected from the United States, Italy and Spain covered acute and convalescent phases. The cDNA or gDNA used as material had been derived from T cells, B-cell-depleted T cells, or PBMCs.

Per the study methods: It was from reference gene primer amplification that nucleated cell counts were estimated. The protocol was immunoSEQ multiplex PCR, while the TCRdb copy is restricted to in-frame clones and leaves out a portion. V and J calls and clone size are those listed in that table; D and trimming were worked out from the DNA. The data show 85,000 to 110,000 clones, approximately 90% seen once. This TCR was sampled from a man aged 50-59 years in a cohort sampled during active COVID-19. The sequenced sample consisted of peripheral blood. The J gene is TRBJ2-7, the V gene TRBV29-1, with TRBD1 matching over 7 bases. The CDR3 DNA reads as TGCAGCGTTGAAGATCAACAGGGGATCGCCTACGAGCAGTACTTC. Encoded protein: CSVEDQQGIAYEQYF.